This TCR beta chain was sequenced in a study of T cell changes during pregnancy in multiple sclerosis. This clone appeared once. The CDR3 loop spans 17 amino acids. J lost 2 bases, V lost 0 bases, and 8 bases had no gene match. Per the germline V gene, CDR1 is SGDLS and CDR2 is YYNGEE. The method was immunoSEQ multiplex PCR; TCRdb's version includes in-frame clones alone and lacks a portion of them. Among roughly 57,000 clones listed, 89% were seen once. The clonotype comes from a female donor with multiple sclerosis, enrolled in a pregnancy study. V usage is TRBV9 and J usage is TRBJ2-5, with TRBD1 matching over 9 bases. This specimen consisted of peripheral blood, obtained in the first trimester of pregnancy. This CDR3 reads CASSVGGGTGLQETQYF. CDR3 coding DNA: TGTGCCAGCAGCGTAGGGGGCGGGACAGGGTTACAAGAGACCCAGTACTTC.